These 22 T cell receptor beta chains originate from one sample sequenced in a study of regulatory dendritic cells for organ transplantation. The assay was immunoSEQ multiplex PCR, and TCRdb's table has in-frame clones only and misses some. The repertoire holds tens of thousands of clones, with roughly four fifths as singletons. Sequencing used naive CD4+ T cells from blood. Subset: CD45RA+ naive T cells. Receptors were obtained from a human donor in good health.

The rearrangement joins TRBV5-1 to TRBJ2-3; D is undetermined. V lost 3 bases to trimming and J lost 0 bases, with 5 bases between them. This CDR3 comprises 13 residues. Germline-derived CDR1 and CDR2 are SGHRS and YFSETQ. The CDR3 reads CASSSTSTDTQYF. The CDR3 region has the DNA TGCGCCAGCAGCTCTACTAGCACAGATACGCAGTATTTT.

V and J are TRBV7-3 and TRBJ2-1, with 10 bases matching TRBD1. The germline gives CDR1 SGHTA, CDR2 FQGTGA. The CDR3 has 14 residues. V lost 5 bases and J lost 10; bases outside the gene matches: 8. CDR3 sequence: CASSPRQGAREQFF. CDR3 sequence (DNA): TGTGCCAGCAGCCCTAGACAGGGGGCAAGGGAGCAGTTCTTC.

This chain joins TRBV5-1 and TRBJ2-1, with 11 bases identical to TRBD1. Germline V gene sequence: CDR1 SGHRS, CDR2 YFSETQ. The CDR3 extends over 14 amino acids. Trimming cost V 4 bases and J 10 bases; bases outside gene matches: 7. CDR3 residues: CASSPGTGGGEQFF. CDR3 nucleotides: TGCGCCAGCAGCCCGGGGACAGGGGGAGGCGAGCAGTTCTTC.

J is TRBJ2-2 and V is TRBV4-1; D is unresolved. Germline-derived CDR1 and CDR2 are MGHRA and YSYEKL. CDR3 length equals 15 residues. Trimming stripped 2 bases from V and 2 bases from J, with 9 bases between. The CDR3 nucleotides are TGCGCCAGCAGCCAACTCCCAGATAACACCGGGGAGCTGTTTTTT. Encoded protein: CASSQLPDNTGELFF.

The rearrangement links TRBV7-2 to TRBJ1-1; a weak D match, TRBD1 (5 bases). Between the trimmed V and J ends, which lost 2 bases and 2 bases, there was a span of 9 bases. CDR3 length: 14 amino acids. Germline V gives CDR1 SGHTA, CDR2 FQGNSA. CDR3 sequence: CASSLYGGNTEAFF. Here the CDR3 DNA reads TGTGCCAGCAGCTTATACGGGGGAAACACTGAAGCTTTCTTT. The whole variable domain, filled in from reference TRBV7-2 and TRBJ1-1, reads GAGVSQSPSNKVTEKGKDVELRCDPISGHTALYWYRQSLGQGLEFLIYFQGNSAPDKSGLPSDRFSAERTGGSVSTLTIQRTQQEDSAVYLCASSLYGGNTEAFFGQGTRLTVV.

The chain is built from TRBV6-5 and TRBJ1-1; 9 bases match TRBD1. The germline V gene encodes CDR1 MNHEY and CDR2 SVGAGI. The CDR3 spans 15 residues. The V gene end was trimmed by 6 bases and the J gene end by 6 bases; junction bases not matched to a gene: 11. The CDR3: CASRSPRDRVAEAFF. CDR3 nucleotide sequence: TGTGCCAGCAGGTCCCCCCGGGACAGGGTTGCTGAAGCTTTCTTT.

V is TRBV4-1 and J is TRBJ1-5; no reliable D call. Germline-derived CDR1 and CDR2 are MGHRA and YSYEKL. Trimming removed 1 base from V and 11 bases from J, with 15 bases in between. There are 14 residues in the CDR3. CDR3 bases: TGCGCCAGCAGCCAAGGGGTCCCAAACGCGGCCCAGCATTTT. Its protein is CASSQGVPNAAQHF.

J is TRBJ1-2 and V is TRBV6-4; 9 nucleotides match TRBD1. The germline V gene encodes CDR1 MRHNA and CDR2 SNTAGT. Unmatched junction bases numbered 11, after V lost 11 bases and J lost 1 base. The CDR3 consists of 15 residues. The CDR3 DNA is TGTGCCGGATACGGACAGGGGTTGGGTAACTATGGCTACACCTTC. Residues: CAGYGQGLGNYGYTF.

CDR3: CASSLTVNTEAFF. In DNA form, the CDR3 reads TGTGCCAGCAGCTTGACAGTGAACACTGAAGCTTTCTTT. The J gene is TRBJ1-1, the V gene TRBV5-8, with D uncertain. Germline lookup yields CDR1 SGHTS and CDR2 YDEGEE. The CDR3 consists of 13 residues. Trimming left V 1 base short and J 0 bases short, with 4 bases between.

This chain uses TRBV18 with TRBJ2-3; possibly TRBD2 for D (6 bases). The length of the CDR3 is 16 residues. The V gene's germline CDR1 is KGHSH and CDR2 LQKENI. V lost 1 base to trimming and J lost 4 bases, with 15 bases between them. The CDR3, as DNA: TGTGCCAGCTCACCACGTTTCCTAGGGGAGGCAGATACGCAGTATTTT. Protein product: CASSPRFLGEADTQYF.

This chain uses TRBV6-5 with TRBJ1-1, with a tentative D call TRBD1 (6 bases). V lost 7 bases to trimming and J lost 2 bases, with 11 bases between them. In germline, CDR1 is MNHEY, CDR2 SVGAGI. The CDR3 extends over 13 amino acids. The CDR3 sequence is CASTSGTNTEAFF. CDR3 sequence (DNA): TGTGCCAGCACCTCGGGGACAAACACTGAAGCTTTCTTT.

The chain employs TRBV18 and TRBJ1-1; D is uncertain. This CDR3 comprises 14 residues. Germline CDR1 and CDR2: KGHSH and LQKENI. The V gene lost 5 bases and the J gene lost 2 bases, with 12 bases spanning the gap. DNA of the CDR3: TGTGCCAGCTCATCTGGGCAGGTCAACACTGAAGCTTTCTTT. This codes for CASSSGQVNTEAFF.

J is TRBJ2-5 and V is TRBV5-1, with 7 bases lining up with TRBD1. V shed 4 bases, J shed 3 bases, and the junction held 6 bases outside the gene matches. The CDR3 has 14 amino acids. Germline CDR1 reads SGHRS; CDR2 reads YFSETQ. The DNA for the CDR3 is TGCGCCAGCAGCCCACCCGACAGGGAAGAGACCCAGTACTTC. This sequence encodes CASSPPDREETQYF.

This chain links TRBV5-1 with TRBJ2-1; 8 positions agree with TRBD2. The CDR3 is made up of 16 amino acids. Germline-derived CDR1 and CDR2 are SGHRS and YFSETQ. J was trimmed by 12 bases and V by 1 base; bases with no gene match: 15. As DNA, the CDR3 is TGCGCCAGCAGCTTGTTGACTAGCGAGGTTAGTAAGTCGCAGTTCTTC. It translates to CASSLLTSEVSKSQFF. Full variable domain (missing parts from reference TRBV5-1 and TRBJ2-1): KAGVTQTPRYLIKTRGQQVTLSCSPISGHRSVSWYQQTPGQGLQFLFEYFSETQRNKGNFPGRFSGRQFSNSRSEMNVSTLELGDSALYLCASSLLTSEVSKSQFFGPGTRLTVL.

V usage is TRBV7-9 and J usage is TRBJ2-3; TRBD2 agrees at 8 bases. The CDR3 runs 16 residues. CDR1 is SEHNR and CDR2 is FQNEAQ in the germline V gene (reference sequence). The V segment lost 4 bases and the J segment 1 base; nucleotides outside the gene matches: 7. DNA of the CDR3: TGTGCCAGCAGCTCCCGGGGGGGGCAAGGCACAGATACGCAGTATTTT. Amino acids: CASSSRGGQGTDTQYF.

This chain connects TRBV9 to TRBJ2-7; no clear D. The V gene's germline CDR1 is SGDLS and CDR2 YYNGEE. V lost 0 bases and J lost 6, with 10 bases in between. This CDR3 contains 13 residues. CDR3 sequence (DNA): TGTGCCAGCAGCGTAGTACTCCAAAGCGAGCAGTACTTC. Translated, it gives CASSVVLQSEQYF.

The chain carries TRBV5-5 and TRBJ1-5; D unclear. This CDR3 contains 14 residues. Trimming stripped 3 bases from V and 5 bases from J, with 12 bases between. The germline V gene encodes CDR1 SGHKS and CDR2 YYEKEE (reference sequence). The CDR3 loop reads CASSSGRIHQPQHF. CDR3 nucleotide sequence: TGTGCCAGCAGCTCCGGGAGGATCCATCAGCCCCAGCATTTT.

This clone occurred once. This chain joins TRBV5-1 and TRBJ2-3; 8 bases agree with TRBD2. Germline CDR1 is SGHRS and CDR2 is YFSETQ. V dropped 4 bases and J dropped 2; count of bases not matched to a gene: 6. The CDR3 extends over 15 amino acids. CDR3 region: CASSPGGAPTDTQYF. CDR3 bases: TGCGCCAGCAGCCCCGGGGGGGCTCCCACAGATACGCAGTATTTT.

The rearrangement uses TRBV2 and TRBJ1-6; the match to TRBD1 covers 7 bases. Germline V lookup: CDR1 SNHLY, CDR2 FYNNEI. The CDR3 is 15 amino acids. V was pared by 5 bases and J by 7 bases, with 8 bases of the junction left unmatched. CDR3 nucleotide sequence: TGTGCCAGCAGTCCAGGGACAGCCCTAAATTCACCCCTCCACTTT. Residues: CASSPGTALNSPLHF.

The genes are TRBV15 and TRBJ2-7; 7 bases align to TRBD2. Germline values: CDR1 LNHNV, CDR2 YYDKDF (reference sequence). The CDR3 consists of 15 residues. V lost 1 base and J lost 2; bases outside the gene matches: 5. The CDR3 coding sequence is TGTGCCACCAGCAGAGGAGACCGGGGGGCCTACGAGCAGTACTTC. Protein sequence: CATSRGDRGAYEQYF.

V is TRBV7-3 and J is TRBJ2-5; D is unresolved. The CDR3 runs to 13 residues. Germline values: CDR1 SGHTA, CDR2 FQGTGA. V was shortened by 2 bases and J by 2 bases, with 6 bases between the two germline ends. Here the CDR3 DNA reads TGTGCCAGCAGCTTATCCGGTCAAGAGACCCAGTACTTC. Translated, it gives CASSLSGQETQYF.

The J gene is TRBJ2-2, the V gene TRBV19; a possible D gene is TRBD1 (5 bases). CDR1 and CDR2 (germline): LNHDA, SQIVND (reference sequence). The CDR3 runs to 14 residues. The V end lost 3 bases, the J end lost 5 bases, and 10 bases lay between the germline ends. CDR3 in DNA: TGTGCCAGTAGTATCAGGGTTTGGACCGGGGAGCTGTTTTTT. Translation gives CASSIRVWTGELFF.